This is a list of T cell receptor beta chains from one sample in a study of OX40 agonist ivuxolimab in advanced cancers. Assay: immunoSEQ multiplex PCR; the TCRdb copy retains only in-frame clones and omits some. The sample consists of some 58,000 clones, 65% to 85% of them appearing once. This material consisted of CD4+ or CD8+ T cells sorted from blood, taken in a trial of the OX40 agonist ivuxolimab. Receptor source: an adult with an advanced solid tumor such as melanoma, head and neck, liver or kidney cancer. CDR3s include the opening cysteine and the closing phenylalanine or tryptophan. Each record gives: clone size, D gene, J gene, V gene, CDR3 protein, CDR3 DNA. A D gene is named only where the DNA matches it firmly. Only part of the rows carry a size: once, few, many, or a class if the clone is expanded.

once - TRBJ1-1 TRBV25-1 CASSDPTPGRAFF TGTGCCAGCAGTGATCCTACCCCCGGGCGAGCTTTCTTT
- - TRBJ2-2 TRBV4-1 CASSTRPGPVQNPTGELFF TGCGCCAGCAGCACACGCCCGGGTCCTGTGCAAAATCCCACCGGGGAGCTGTTTTTT
- - TRBJ2-3 TRBV6-6 CASSYTSGSTDTQYF TGTGCCAGCAGTTATACCAGCGGGAGCACAGATACGCAGTATTTT
once - TRBJ2-2 TRBV2 CASSDSRVFGELFF TGTGCCAGCAGTGATTCCAGGGTTTTTGGGGAGCTGTTTTTT
once TRBD2 TRBJ2-1 TRBV5-8 CASSLVASGRVGNEQFF TGTGCCAGCAGCTTGGTGGCTAGCGGGAGAGTAGGAAATGAGCAGTTCTTC
- - TRBJ2-5 TRBV23-1 CASSQGPDQTQYF TGCGCCAGCAGTCAAGGACCTGACCAGACCCAGTACTTC
- TRBD1 TRBJ2-7 TRBV14 CASTHSGQDPYEQYF TGTGCCAGCACCCACTCGGGACAGGACCCCTACGAGCAGTACTTC
- - TRBJ1-1 TRBV9 CASSLTASSEAFF TGTGCCAGCAGCCTAACCGCGTCCTCTGAAGCTTTCTTT
- TRBD2 TRBJ2-1 TRBV5-1 CASSLGSGNNEQFF TGCGCCAGCAGCTTGGGTAGCGGGAATAATGAGCAGTTCTTC
- - TRBJ2-1 TRBV27 CASSPIQGSSYNEQFF TGTGCCAGCAGCCCAATTCAGGGGAGCTCCTACAATGAGCAGTTCTTC
- TRBD1 TRBJ2-7 TRBV4-3 CASSQSLAGGTYEQYF TGCGCCAGCAGCCAATCTCTGGCAGGGGGAACTTACGAGCAGTACTTC
- TRBD2 TRBJ2-5 TRBV5-6 CASSSLTSGRGKVETQYF TGTGCCAGCAGCTCACTCACTAGCGGGAGGGGTAAAGTGGAGACCCAGTACTTC
few - TRBJ1-1 TRBV19 CASSTYSGSTPDTEAFF TGTGCCAGTAGTACTTACTCCGGGAGCACCCCAGACACTGAAGCTTTCTTT
- - TRBJ1-1 TRBV9 CASSVQAENTEAFF TGTGCCAGCAGCGTGCAGGCGGAGAACACTGAAGCTTTCTTT
- TRBD1 TRBJ1-2 TRBV6-5 CASSRQGTRGYTF TGTGCCAGCAGTCGACAGGGGACGCGCGGCTACACCTTC
- - TRBJ2-5 TRBV7-3 CASSPTGGAGETQYF TGTGCCAGCAGCCCGACCGGGGGTGCCGGAGAGACCCAGTACTTC
- - TRBJ2-5 TRBV5-4 CASSLGGAETQYF TGTGCCAGCAGCTTGGGGGGCGCGGAGACCCAGTACTTC
- - TRBJ2-2 TRBV4-2 CASSRIPSIANTGELFF TGTGCCAGCAGCCGCATACCTAGCATCGCGAACACCGGGGAGCTGTTTTTT
- - TRBJ1-1 TRBV5-1 CASSFQAGDQPTEAFF TGCGCCAGCAGCTTCCAGGCGGGGGATCAACCCACTGAAGCTTTCTTT
- - TRBJ1-5 TRBV11-2 CASSLEGQPQHF TGTGCCAGCAGCTTAGAAGGACAGCCCCAGCATTTT
- TRBD2 TRBJ2-5 TRBV15 CATSRVLLAGGRETQYF TGTGCCACCAGCAGAGTTCTTCTAGCGGGAGGACGAGAGACCCAGTACTTC
- - TRBJ2-5 TRBV6-4 CASTRAGWDQETQYF TGTGCCAGCACCAGGGCGGGATGGGACCAAGAGACCCAGTACTTC
- TRBD2 TRBJ2-3 TRBV5-1 CASSLAESTDTQYF TGCGCCAGCAGCCTAGCGGAGAGCACAGATACGCAGTATTTT
- - TRBJ2-3 TRBV18 CASSPLGGESTHTQYF TGTGCCAGCTCACCACTAGGGGGGGAGTCGACACATACGCAGTATTTT
- - TRBJ1-1 TRBV29-1 CSVAHGQGGEAFF TGCAGCGTTGCGCATGGCCAGGGCGGTGAAGCTTTCTTT